This T cell receptor beta chain was found in a study of cytomegalovirus exposure and HLA in healthy donors. General study points: Later on, an analysis showed TCR association rates differing by HLA locus, with DRB1 the most and HLA-C the fewest. Some V segments, TRBV6-2 and TRBV6-3 among them, were indistinguishable and were therefore excluded. Among TCR beta chains, those listed as cytomegalovirus-associated numbered some 170.

Details on this clone: Antigen unknown.

This CDR3 is built from 14 residues. Trimming took 3 bases from V and 7 from J; bases not matched to a gene: 4. The germline V gene has CDR1 MRHNA and CDR2 SNTAGT. 60 Vbeta and 13 Jbeta primers were used in PCR. TCRdb's table, derived via immunoSEQ multiplex PCR, lists solely in-frame clones and lacks some. The repertoire holds around 190,000 clones, under 80% seen once, with approximately 4.6% in the top ten. V is TRBV6-4 and J is TRBJ2-3, with TRBD1 matching over 10 bases. This receptor was taken from a man between 25 and 39 years old in good health and CMV-seropositive. Sequencing used PBMCs. CDR3 bases: TGTGCCAGCAGTGAAGGACAGGGGGGGAATACGCAGTATTTT. Translation: CASSEGQGGNTQYF.